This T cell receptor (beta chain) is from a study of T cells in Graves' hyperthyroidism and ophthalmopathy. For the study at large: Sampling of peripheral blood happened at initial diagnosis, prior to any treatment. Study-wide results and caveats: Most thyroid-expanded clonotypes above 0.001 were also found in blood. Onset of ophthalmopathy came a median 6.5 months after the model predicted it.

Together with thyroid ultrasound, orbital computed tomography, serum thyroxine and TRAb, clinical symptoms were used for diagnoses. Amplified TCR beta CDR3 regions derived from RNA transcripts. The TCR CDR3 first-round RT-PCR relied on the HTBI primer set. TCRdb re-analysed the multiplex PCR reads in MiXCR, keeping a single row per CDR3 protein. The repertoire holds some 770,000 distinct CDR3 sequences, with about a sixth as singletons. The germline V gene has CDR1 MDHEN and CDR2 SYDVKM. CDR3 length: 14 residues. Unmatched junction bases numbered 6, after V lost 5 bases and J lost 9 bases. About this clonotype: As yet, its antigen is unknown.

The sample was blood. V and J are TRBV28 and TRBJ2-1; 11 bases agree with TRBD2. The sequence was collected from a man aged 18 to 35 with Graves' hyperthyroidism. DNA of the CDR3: TGTGCCAGCAGTATAACTAGCGGGAGAGTTGAGCAGTTCTTC. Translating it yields CASSITSGRVEQFF.